The rows below give T cell receptor beta chains drawn from one sample of a study of T cells in Graves' hyperthyroidism and ophthalmopathy. In TCRdb, the multiplex PCR reads were re-called with MiXCR into one record per CDR3 protein. The sample carries some 560,000 distinct CDR3 sequences, less than 20% recorded once. The sequenced material came from blood. The receptors originated from a woman aged 25 to 39 with Graves' hyperthyroidism. CDR3s include the opening cysteine and the closing phenylalanine or tryptophan. The order of the fields is clone size, D gene, V gene, J gene, CDR3 protein, CDR3 DNA. The D gene is left open where the match is weak. The size entry is marked missing in some rows and otherwise reads once, few, many or a size class.

few	NA	TRBV6-1	TRBJ1-5	CASSEAGVSNQPQHF	TGTGCCAGCAGTGAAGCAGGGGTAAGCAATCAGCCCCAGCATTTT
many	NA	TRBV20-1	TRBJ2-7	CSARDLTGREQYF	TGCAGTGCTAGAGACCTGACAGGTCGGGAGCAGTACTTC
many	TRBD2	TRBV6-2/TRBV6-3	TRBJ2-3	CASKTSGGPDTQYF	TGTGCCAGCAAGACCTCGGGGGGTCCAGATACGCAGTATTTT
NA	NA	TRBV11-2	TRBJ2-2	CASSHSAGELFF	TGTGCCAGCAGCCATTCGGCCGGGGAGCTGTTTTTT
many	TRBD1	TRBV7-2	TRBJ2-7	CASSPSGTGGTEQYF	TGTGCCAGCAGCCCATCCGGGACAGGGGGCACCGAGCAGTACTTC
few	TRBD2	TRBV2	TRBJ2-3	CASTSGLAGGSTDTQYF	TGTGCCAGCACCAGCGGACTAGCGGGAGGCAGCACAGATACGCAGTATTTT
NA	NA	TRBV6-5	TRBJ2-6	CASSYRGVSGANVLTF	TGTGCCAGCAGTTACCGAGGGGTGTCTGGGGCCAACGTCCTGACTTTC
many	NA	TRBV30	TRBJ1-1	CAWKGRDEAFF	TGTGCCTGGAAGGGCAGAGATGAAGCTTTCTTT
NA	NA	TRBV6-4	TRBJ2-7	CASSYRAEQYF	TGTGCCAGCAGCTACCGCGCCGAGCAGTACTTC
many	NA	TRBV12-3/TRBV12-4	TRBJ1-2	CASSSRGRDNYGYTF	TGTGCCAGCAGTTCCAGGGGAAGGGATAACTATGGCTACACCTTC
many	NA	TRBV11-2	TRBJ1-3	CASSEDSFSGNTIYF	TGTGCCAGCAGCGAGGACAGTTTCTCTGGAAACACCATATATTTT
NA	NA	TRBV7-9	TRBJ1-1	CASSLFRGGTEAFF	TGTGCCAGCAGCTTATTCCGGGGAGGCACTGAAGCTTTCTTT
NA	NA	TRBV6-1	TRBJ2-3	CASSEMGGAGDTQYF	TGTGCCAGCAGCGAGATGGGGGGGGCGGGAGATACGCAGTATTTT
NA	NA	TRBV5-6	TRBJ2-3	CASSFRRGPPPDTQYF	TGTGCCAGCAGCTTCCGACGAGGACCCCCGCCGGATACGCAGTATTTT
NA	TRBD2	TRBV9	TRBJ2-7	CASSVGAGGLAGVEQYF	TGTGCCAGCAGCGTAGGGGCAGGGGGACTAGCGGGAGTCGAGCAGTACTTC
few	NA	TRBV10-3	TRBJ2-7	CAISDGVNTYEQYF	TGTGCCATCAGTGATGGCGTTAATACCTACGAGCAGTACTTC
many	NA	TRBV12-3/TRBV12-4	TRBJ2-3	CASSSSTDTQYF	TGTGCCAGCAGCTCTAGCACAGATACGCAGTATTTT
many	TRBD2	TRBV6-2/TRBV6-3	TRBJ2-1	CASSRLAATNEQFF	TGTGCCAGCAGTAGACTAGCGGCGACGAATGAGCAGTTCTTC
many	NA	TRBV28	TRBJ2-2	CASSFRWRTTGELFF	TGTGCCAGCAGTTTCAGATGGCGGACGACCGGGGAGCTGTTTTTT
many	TRBD2	TRBV7-8	TRBJ2-1	CASSPSISGSYNEQFF	TGTGCCAGCAGCCCGTCTATTAGCGGGAGTTACAATGAGCAGTTCTTC
NA	NA	TRBV20-1	TRBJ2-7	CSADRSSFGSYEQYF	TGCAGTGCTGACCGATCTAGCTTTGGCTCCTACGAGCAGTACTTC
many	NA	TRBV30	TRBJ1-2	CAWSASNGANYGYTF	TGTGCCTGGAGTGCAAGCAACGGGGCTAACTATGGCTACACCTTC
NA	TRBD1	TRBV10-3	TRBJ1-1	CAISDTGALDTEAFF	TGTGCCATCAGTGATACAGGGGCATTGGACACTGAAGCTTTCTTT
many	TRBD2	TRBV11-2	TRBJ2-1	CASSLDLAGGGDRGEQFF	TGTGCCAGCAGCTTAGATCTGGCGGGAGGGGGTGATAGGGGTGAGCAGTTCTTC
NA	NA	TRBV15	TRBJ2-7	CATSSGEAYSEQYF	TGTGCCACCAGCAGTGGAGAGGCTTATAGCGAGCAGTACTTC
NA	TRBD2	TRBV30	TRBJ2-1	CAWRDSPGTSGKSYNEQFF	TGTGCCTGGAGGGATTCACCCGGGACTAGCGGGAAGTCCTACAATGAGCAGTTCTTC
NA	TRBD2	TRBV30	TRBJ2-1	CAWSGRPLAGYEQFF	TGTGCCTGGAGCGGTCGGCCTTTAGCGGGCTATGAGCAGTTCTTC
many	NA	TRBV3-1	TRBJ1-2	CASSQSPFGYGYTF	TGTGCCAGCAGCCAAAGTCCCTTTGGATATGGCTACACCTTC
NA	NA	TRBV29-1	TRBJ1-4	CSVEGGEKLFF	TGCAGCGTTGAAGGTGGTGAAAAACTGTTTTTT
NA	NA	TRBV2	TRBJ2-6	CASSEREAGANVLTF	TGTGCCAGCAGTGAAAGGGAGGCTGGGGCCAACGTCCTGACTTTC
few	NA	TRBV15	TRBJ2-2	CATNRGGPGELFF	TGTGCCACTAACAGGGGAGGGCCCGGGGAGCTGTTTTTT
few	TRBD1	TRBV29-1	TRBJ1-5	CSVEGAGTGRVSNQPQHF	TGCAGCGTTGAAGGGGCCGGGACAGGGCGAGTGAGCAATCAGCCCCAGCATTTT
many	NA	TRBV7-6	TRBJ2-3	CASSTWGDGDTQYF	TGTGCCAGCAGCACCTGGGGCGACGGGGATACGCAGTATTTT
many	NA	TRBV27	TRBJ2-2	CASSYTGPNTGELFF	TGTGCCAGCAGTTACACAGGGCCGAACACCGGGGAGCTGTTTTTT
many	NA	TRBV6-1	TRBJ1-1	CASTRGWTEAFF	TGTGCCAGCACCAGGGGTTGGACTGAAGCTTTCTTT
NA	NA	TRBV27	TRBJ2-4	CASSHMTGHSGFYIQYF	TGTGCCAGCAGTCACATGACAGGGCATAGCGGGTTTTACATTCAGTACTTC
few	TRBD2	TRBV4-3	TRBJ2-1	CASSQDSGLAYNEQFF	TGCGCCAGCAGCCAAGATAGCGGGTTAGCCTACAATGAGCAGTTCTTC
few	NA	TRBV27	TRBJ2-5	CASSHLRHPEYQETQYF	TGTGCCAGCAGTCACCTTCGACACCCCGAGTACCAAGAGACCCAGTACTTC
few	TRBD2	TRBV30	TRBJ2-1	CAWSEKQRLAGVYNEQFF	TGTGCCTGGAGTGAGAAACAGAGACTAGCGGGAGTGTACAATGAGCAGTTCTTC
many	NA	TRBV20-1	TRBJ2-1	CSARDGGSYNEQFF	TGCAGTGCTAGAGACGGGGGCTCCTACAATGAGCAGTTCTTC
many	TRBD2	TRBV30	TRBJ2-3	CAWSAGTSGADTQYF	TGTGCCTGGAGTGCCGGGACTAGCGGGGCAGATACGCAGTATTTT
NA	NA	TRBV7-2	TRBJ1-6	CASTESPGGSYNSPLHF	TGTGCCAGCACCGAATCGCCGGGCGGGTCCTATAATTCACCCCTCCACTTT
NA	NA	TRBV5-1	TRBJ2-5	CASSATPYQETQYF	TGCGCCAGCAGCGCCACACCGTACCAAGAGACCCAGTACTTC
NA	NA	TRBV10-1	TRBJ2-1	CASSDGGFYNEQFF	TGCGCCAGCAGTGATGGGGGGTTTTACAATGAGCAGTTCTTC